Described below is a single TCR beta chain sequence and its context. The data are from a study of blood T cell repertoires in COVID-19. Study-level information: The samples span acute and convalescent COVID-19 from the United States, Italy and Spain. T cells, B-cell-depleted T cells, or PBMCs supplied cDNA or gDNA.

The CDR3 is 16 residues long. The germline V gene has CDR1 SGHDT and CDR2 YYEEEE. Trimming took 4 bases from V and 1 from J; bases not matched to a gene: 8. In the study's own analysis: The assay estimated nucleated cells by amplifying reference gene primers. Method: immunoSEQ multiplex PCR; TCRdb's copy keeps in-frame clones and lacks some. V and J calls and clone size are given by that table; D and trimming were obtained from the DNA. The sample yields more than 70,000 clones, 85% to 90% seen once. The TCR comes from a woman of 80 years or more in a cohort sampled during active or convalescent COVID-19. V is TRBV5-6 and J is TRBJ1-1, with TRBD1 matching 9 bases. The source material was peripheral blood. The CDR3 nucleotides read TGTGCCAGCAGCCCCGCGTGGACAGGGGCGAACACTGAAGCTTTCTTT. Its protein is CASSPAWTGANTEAFF.